Listed here are 10 T cell receptor beta chains from one sample, sequenced in a study of T cells after posttransplantation cyclophosphamide. Repertoires were generated with immunoSEQ multiplex PCR, while TCRdb's copy carries only in-frame clones and drops some. There are 23,000 or so clones in the sample, none observed a single time. Material for sequencing was PBMCs. Receptor source: a woman aged 55-69 years in good health, CMV-negative, and a related stem cell transplant donor.

Many counts were recorded for this clone. CDR3 in amino acids: CASSIGTSGSYEQYF. The CDR3 nucleotides are TGTGCCAGTAGTATCGGGACTAGCGGGAGCTACGAGCAGTACTTC. V is TRBV19 and J is TRBJ2-7; 14 bases are shared with TRBD2. In germline, CDR1 is LNHDA, CDR2 SQIVND (reference sequence). V shed 3 bases, J shed 3 bases, and the junction held 1 base outside the gene matches. The CDR3 consists of 15 residues. Looking up the rest from reference TRBV19 and TRBJ2-7 gives the full variable domain: DGGITQSPKYLFRKEGQNVTLSCEQNLNHDAMYWYRQDPGQGLRLIYYSQIVNDFQKGDIAEGYSVSREKKESFPLTVTSAQKNPTAFYLCASSIGTSGSYEQYFGPGTRLTVT.

In this sample, this clone turned up many times. The gene calls are TRBV10-3 and TRBJ1-3; 8 nucleotides align to TRBD1. The CDR3 has 15 residues. Germline V lookup: CDR1 ENHRY, CDR2 SYGVKD. Trimming removed 5 bases from V and 4 bases from J; junction bases left unmatched: 7. CDR3 loop: CAISPTGGKGNTIYF. The CDR3 nucleotides are TGTGCCATCAGTCCTACAGGGGGTAAAGGAAACACCATATATTTT.

This clone was counted at least ten times. J is TRBJ2-5 and V is TRBV4-3; D gene unclear. CDR1 LGHNA and CDR2 YSLEER come from the germline V gene. The CDR3 consists of 14 residues. V shed 1 base and J shed 4 bases, with 10 bases lying between them. As DNA, the CDR3 is TGCGCCAGCAGCCAAGGCGCGGTGGGAGAGACCCAGTACTTC. The encoded protein is CASSQGAVGETQYF.

The sample holds a few counts of this clone. One junction end does not reproduce the germline sequence, and a read error may be involved. The chain recombines TRBV2 with TRBJ2-2, with 9 bases fitting TRBD2. In germline, CDR1 is SNHLY, CDR2 FYNNEI. The CDR3 length is 17 residues. Here the CDR3 DNA reads TGTGCCAGCAGTGGGGTCGGCGGGAGGGCGAAAACCGGGGAGCTGTTTTTT. Its protein is CASSGVGGRAKTGELFF. The full variable domain, completed using reference TRBV2 and TRBJ2-2, is EPEVTQTPSHQVTQMGQEVILRCVPISNHLYFYWYRQILGQKVEFLVSFYNNEISEKSEIFDDQFSVERPDGSNFTLKIRSTKLEDSAMYFCASSGVGGRAKTGELFFGEGSRLTVL.

This clone is labeled medium-sized (0.01 to 0.1%). The rearrangement links TRBV5-4 to TRBJ2-3, with D possibly being TRBD2 (7 bases). The V gene lost 5 bases and the J gene lost 1 base, with 14 bases spanning the gap. The CDR3 is 15 residues long. Germline-derived CDR1 and CDR2 are SGHNT and YYREEE (reference sequence). The CDR3 region has the DNA TGTGCCAGCAGGGGGTGGGGGGGCCGCACAGATACGCAGTATTTT. Protein product: CASRGWGGRTDTQYF.

This clone was observed a few times. The chain uses TRBV6-5 and TRBJ2-1; TRBD2 matches 11 bases. Germline CDR1 is MNHEY and CDR2 is SVGAGI. This CDR3 is built from 16 residues. Trimming at V came to 3 bases and at J to 7 bases, leaving 8 bases not matched to a gene. The CDR3 nucleotides read TGTGCCAGCAGTTATCTAGCGGGAGGCTACCCGAATGAGCAGTTCTTC. It translates to CASSYLAGGYPNEQFF.

By sample share, this clone is medium-sized. The same CDR3 is also encoded by other DNA sequences in this sample. This chain connects TRBV19 to TRBJ2-1; TRBD2 agrees at 12 bases. Germline V gene lookup returns CDR1 LNHDA and CDR2 SQIVND (reference sequence). V lost 5 bases, J lost 3 bases, and 2 bases stayed unmatched. The CDR3 runs to 15 residues. CDR3 region: CASSRTSGDYNEQFF. As DNA, the CDR3 is TGTGCCAGTAGTCGGACTAGCGGGGACTACAATGAGCAGTTCTTC.

The gene calls are TRBV30 and TRBJ2-1, with D tentatively TRBD2 (6 bases). Germline V gene data show CDR1 as GTSNPN and CDR2 as SVGIG (reference sequence). This CDR3 is built from 16 residues. V was trimmed by 2 bases and J by 9 bases, leaving 23 bases between them. CDR3 sequence: CAWSLEAASTRSEQFF. CDR3 nucleotide sequence: TGTGCCTGGAGTTTAGAAGCGGCCTCGACTAGGAGTGAGCAGTTCTTC.

This clone was seen many times. The chain employs TRBV19 and TRBJ1-2, with D maybe TRBD1 (6 bases). Per germline, CDR1 LNHDA and CDR2 SQIVND (reference sequence). Trimming stripped 6 bases from V and 4 bases from J, with 12 bases between. This CDR3 contains 13 residues. This chain's CDR3 is CASSHRVFYGYTF. The CDR3 nucleotides are TGTGCCAGTAGCCACAGGGTCTTCTATGGCTACACCTTC.

This clone was detected only a few times. The CDR3 DNA reads as TGTGCCAGCAACCTAGACAGGGGGCGCCTGAATGAGCAGTTCTTC. Its translation is CASNLDRGRLNEQFF. The chain uses TRBV6-1 and TRBJ2-1; 10 bases agree with TRBD1. The trim removed 7 bases at V and 7 bases at J, leaving 10 bases unmatched. Germline V gene data show CDR1 as MNHNS and CDR2 as SASEGT. There are 15 residues in the CDR3.